This entry describes one T cell receptor beta chain. With V trimmed by 8 bases and J by 1 base, 7 bases remained unmatched. The CDR3 has 14 residues. CDR1 is SNHLY, CDR2 FYNNEI, per germline. Only in-frame clones appear in the TCRdb table, and some are missing; sequencing was by immunoSEQ multiplex PCR. Of over 85,000 clones in the sample, 80% to 95% were seen once. This sample was taken from a study of T cell responses to AZD1222 COVID-19 vaccine. This sequence joins TRBV2 and TRBJ2-5; TRBD2 matches at 7 bases. This specimen was peripheral blood, taken on day 0 of AZD1222 vaccination. The TCR sequence derives from an adult in good health. The CDR3 is CASGRVVGQETQYF. The CDR3, as DNA: TGTGCCAGCGGGAGGGTAGTCGGCCAAGAGACCCAGTACTTC.